The 17 T cell receptor beta chains below all came from one sample that was sequenced in a study of spatial heterogeneity in lung cancer. The time point here: sample taken at primary tumor resection. Sequencing was performed on whole RNA extracted from tumor and nontumor lung tissue, or from frozen PBMC, and the material was left unsorted. Via MiXCR, TCRdb re-called the 5' RACE reads, giving one row per CDR3 protein. The sample includes tens of thousands of distinct CDR3 sequences, about an eighth of them seen just once. The input for sequencing was PBMCs, taken at surgery. The receptors shown here come from a male donor with early-stage non-small cell lung cancer.

The rearrangement joins TRBV7-2 to TRBJ2-3; 12 bases are shared with TRBD1. This CDR3 contains 16 residues. Germline-derived CDR1 and CDR2 are SGHTA and FQGNSA. V gave up 5 bases and J gave up 4 bases; unmatched junction bases: 7. CDR3 in DNA: TGTGCCAGCAGCCCGGGACAGGGGGCAGTGGCAGATACGCAGTATTTT. It translates to CASSPGQGAVADTQYF. Based on the CDR3 plus reference TRBV7-2 and TRBJ2-3, the full variable domain is GAGVSQSPSNKVTEKGKDVELRCDPISGHTALYWYRQSLGQGLEFLIYFQGNSAPDKSGLPSDRFSAERTGGSVSTLTIQRTQQEDSAVYLCASSPGQGAVADTQYFGPGTRLTVL.

The chain combines TRBV27 with TRBJ2-5; weak D call: TRBD2 (5 bases). Per the germline V gene, CDR1 is MNHEY and CDR2 is SMNVEV (reference sequence). The CDR3 spans 17 residues. Trimming took 0 bases from V and 1 from J, leaving 15 bases between them. The CDR3 region has the DNA TGTGCCAGCAGTTTATCGCGGCAGACTATTCTCCAAGAGACCCAGTACTTC. It codes for CASSLSRQTILQETQYF.

CDR3 loop: CSAPTLAGNHNEQFF. The CDR3 DNA reads TGCAGTGCCCCAACTCTAGCGGGGAACCACAATGAGCAGTTCTTC. The chain joins TRBV20-1 to TRBJ2-1, with TRBD2 identical over 9 bases. CDR3 length: 15 residues. The germline gives CDR1 DFQATT, CDR2 SNEGSKA (reference sequence). V lost 6 bases and J lost 5; bases outside the gene matches: 11.

The chain couples TRBV20-1 to TRBJ2-7, with a possible D match to TRBD2 (6 bases). Trimming took off 3 bases at V and 6 bases at J, with 12 bases between the two ends. Germline V CDR1 and CDR2: DFQATT, SNEGSKA (reference sequence). The CDR3 is 12 residues long. CDR3 DNA sequence: TGCAGTGCTAGGACTAGTTCCCGCGAGCAGTACTTC. It encodes CSARTSSREQYF.

This clonotype turned up a few times. The V gene is TRBV20-1, the J gene TRBJ2-1; 13 positions match TRBD2. CDR3 length: 19 residues. Germline CDR1 is DFQATT and CDR2 is SNEGSKA (reference sequence). The junction had 13 bases not matched to a gene; V was cut back by 1 base and J by 4 bases. The CDR3 coding sequence is TGCAGTGCTAGAGCCCCAGGACTAGCGGGGGATTTCTTATACAATGAGCAGTTCTTC. Protein: CSARAPGLAGDFLYNEQFF.

The chain uses TRBV20-1 and TRBJ2-1; possibly TRBD1 for D (6 bases). The V gene's germline CDR1 is DFQATT and CDR2 SNEGSKA (reference sequence). CDR3 length: 11 amino acids. V lost 8 bases to trimming and J lost 7 bases, with 12 bases between them. Here the CDR3 DNA reads TGCAGTCCTGAGAGGGGGAATGAGCAGTTCTTC. Its translation is CSPERGNEQFF.

This clonotype was seen more than once but under ten times. The chain recombines TRBV4-1 with TRBJ2-1; 9 nucleotides match TRBD2. The CDR3 consists of 17 residues. Trimming took 0 bases from V and 5 from J; bases not matched to a gene: 8. Looked up from germline, CDR1 is MGHRA and CDR2 is YSYEKL. DNA for the CDR3: TGCGCCAGCAGCCAAGATGCTGTTAGCGGGGGAAACAATGAGCAGTTCTTC. Amino acids: CASSQDAVSGGNNEQFF.

In its sample, this clonotype was seen a few times. V is TRBV4-1 and J is TRBJ2-5; 11 nucleotides align to TRBD2. J was trimmed by 5 bases and V by 0 bases; bases with no gene match: 8. CDR3 length: 17 amino acids. Per the germline V gene, CDR1 is MGHRA and CDR2 is YSYEKL. CDR3 loop: CASSQDSGRAGWETQYF. DNA of the CDR3: TGCGCCAGCAGCCAAGATAGCGGGAGGGCCGGTTGGGAGACCCAGTACTTC.

The chain couples TRBV20-1 to TRBJ2-5; 8 bases agree with TRBD2. Trimming cost V 6 bases and J 1 base; bases outside gene matches: 7. CDR3 size: 14 residues. Germline-derived CDR1 and CDR2 are DFQATT and SNEGSKA (reference sequence). The chain's CDR3 is CSALLAGRQETQYF. Written as DNA, the CDR3 is TGCAGTGCCTTGCTAGCGGGCCGCCAAGAGACCCAGTACTTC.

The sample holds many counts of this clonotype. The V call is TRBV5-1, the J call TRBJ2-1; TRBD1 is a possible D gene (6 bases). The CDR3 runs to 12 residues. Trimming took 3 bases from V and 7 from J, leaving 8 bases between them. The V gene's germline CDR1 is SGHRS and CDR2 YFSETQ. The CDR3 DNA sequence: TGCGCCAGCAGCTCCAGGGGTAATGAGCAGTTCTTC. This gives the protein CASSSRGNEQFF.

The genes are TRBV4-3 and TRBJ1-5, with D perhaps TRBD1 (6 bases). V shed 5 bases and J shed 0 bases, with 11 bases lying between them. CDR3 length equals 15 residues. Per germline, CDR1 LGHNA and CDR2 YSLEER. The CDR3 here is CASSERTDSNQPQHF. The CDR3 coding sequence is TGCGCCAGCAGCGAAAGGACAGATAGCAATCAGCCCCAGCATTTT.

This clonotype was observed many times. The V call is TRBV6-5, the J call TRBJ1-2; D gene unclear. V lost 6 bases and J 4 bases, leaving 18 bases between the germline ends. The germline CDR1 and CDR2 sequences are MNHEY and SVGAGI. The CDR3 sequence is 15 residues long. CDR3 DNA sequence: TGTGCCAGCAGCCCAGCTTGGGCCGCCGGCTATGGCTACACCTTC. Its translation is CASSPAWAAGYGYTF.

In regard to this clonotype: A junction end diverges from the germline sequence, so it may reflect a read error. The rearrangement uses TRBV7-7 and TRBJ2-2, with TRBD2 matching 9 bases. Germline values: CDR1 SSHAT, CDR2 FNYEAQ (reference sequence). There are 16 residues in the CDR3. The CDR3 sequence: CASSLEGLASTGELFF. CDR3 nucleotides: TGTGCTAGCAGCTTAGAAGGACTAGCGTCAACCGGGGAGCTGTTTTTT.

The J gene is TRBJ2-3, the V gene TRBV30; D perhaps matches TRBD1 (5 bases). Germline lookup yields CDR1 GTSNPN and CDR2 SVGIG (reference sequence). The V end was cut by 5 bases, the J end by 4 bases, with 13 bases between. This CDR3 is 13 amino acids long. The CDR3, as DNA: TGTGCCTGGCAGGGTATCGGGTCAGATACGCAGTATTTT. It encodes CAWQGIGSDTQYF.

The V gene is TRBV20-1, the J gene TRBJ1-6; the D is unclear. Germline V CDR1 and CDR2: DFQATT, SNEGSKA (reference sequence). CDR3 length: 15 amino acids. Deletions cut 0 bases from V and 3 bases from J, with 9 bases between. The CDR3: CSAREGDFYNSPLHF. In nucleotides, the CDR3 is TGCAGTGCTAGAGAAGGAGACTTCTATAATTCACCCCTCCACTTT.

The CDR3 sequence: CASRSRVDQPQHF. DNA of the CDR3: TGTGCCAGCAGGTCCAGGGTGGACCAGCCCCAGCATTTT. This rearrangement joins TRBV27 to TRBJ1-5, with a possible D match to TRBD1 (5 bases). The CDR3 has 13 amino acids. Trimming left V 6 bases short and J 7 bases short, with 13 bases between. CDR1 is MNHEY and CDR2 is SMNVEV in the germline V gene (reference sequence).

This clonotype was seen a few times. The V and J genes are TRBV29-1 and TRBJ1-4, with 7 bases fitting TRBD1. The trim removed 5 bases at V and 3 bases at J, leaving 3 bases unmatched. Germline CDR1 SQVTM, CDR2 ANQGSEA. This CDR3 comprises 13 residues. The CDR3 is CSVTGEANEKLFF. The CDR3 DNA is TGCAGCGTTACAGGGGAGGCTAATGAAAAACTGTTTTTT. Filled out from reference TRBV29-1 and TRBJ1-4, the complete variable domain reads SAVISQKPSRDICQRGTSLTIQCQVDSQVTMMFWYRQQPGQSLTLIATANQGSEATYESGFVIDKFPISRPNLTFSTLTVSNMSPEDSSIYLCSVTGEANEKLFFGSGTQLSVL.